These T cell receptor beta chains were read from a single sample in a study of identical twins. TCRdb ran MiXCR on the 5' RACE reads and lists one entry per CDR3 protein. The sample yields approximately 620,000 distinct CDR3 sequences, around 8.3% seen once. This sample was also put to use in a study of yellow fever vaccine responses in identical twins.

Sequencing was carried out using PBMCs. The receptors come from a young woman in good health. Each CDR3 is given with its conserved first and last residue. D genes are given only for firm matches. Not all rows give a size; the values are once, few, many and, for expanded clones, a class.

J gene: TRBJ2-1
D gene: .
CDR3 length: 16
clone size: .
V gene: TRBV9
CDR3 protein: CASSPDPPSVYNEQFF
CDR3 DNA: TGTGCCAGCAGCCCTGATCCGCCCTCGGTCTACAATGAGCAGTTCTTC

J gene: TRBJ2-3
D gene: TRBD2
CDR3 length: 16
clone size: .
V gene: TRBV10-3
CDR3 protein: CAISEAGTSGSDTQYF
CDR3 DNA: TGTGCCATCAGTGAAGCCGGGACTAGCGGGAGCGATACGCAGTATTTT

J gene: TRBJ2-3
D gene: TRBD1
CDR3 length: 16
clone size: few
V gene: TRBV7-2
CDR3 protein: CASSTNRGFYTDTQYF
CDR3 DNA: TGTGCCAGCAGCACAAACAGGGGATTCTACACAGATACGCAGTATTTT

J gene: TRBJ2-1
D gene: .
CDR3 length: 15
clone size: many
V gene: TRBV29-1
CDR3 protein: CSVEDNVAEDNEQFF
CDR3 DNA: TGCAGCGTTGAGGACAATGTGGCGGAGGACAATGAGCAGTTCTTC

J gene: TRBJ2-2
D gene: .
CDR3 length: 16
clone size: .
V gene: TRBV27
CDR3 protein: CASSLPTLVPTGELFF
CDR3 DNA: TGTGCCAGCAGCCTTCCCACCCTAGTCCCCACCGGGGAGCTGTTTTTT

J gene: TRBJ2-2
D gene: TRBD2
CDR3 length: 19
clone size: many
V gene: TRBV11-1
CDR3 protein: CASSYLAGVEETNTGELFF
CDR3 DNA: TGTGCCAGCAGCTATTTAGCGGGAGTCGAGGAAACGAACACCGGGGAGCTGTTTTTT

J gene: TRBJ2-7
D gene: .
CDR3 length: 13
clone size: .
V gene: TRBV9
CDR3 protein: CASSVGDGTGQYF
CDR3 DNA: TGTGCCAGCAGCGTAGGAGACGGGACGGGGCAGTACTTC

J gene: TRBJ2-2
D gene: .
CDR3 length: 17
clone size: few
V gene: TRBV4-1
CDR3 protein: CASSQGSGITNTGELFF
CDR3 DNA: TGCGCCAGCAGCCAAGGTTCAGGGATCACGAACACCGGGGAGCTGTTTTTT

J gene: TRBJ2-1
D gene: TRBD1
CDR3 length: 15
clone size: many
V gene: TRBV5-1
CDR3 protein: CASSWDRGTYNEQFF
CDR3 DNA: TGCGCCAGCAGTTGGGACAGGGGGACCTACAATGAGCAGTTCTTC

J gene: TRBJ1-4
D gene: .
CDR3 length: 14
clone size: .
V gene: TRBV3-1
CDR3 protein: CASSPDWSREKLFF
CDR3 DNA: TGTGCCAGCAGCCCCGACTGGAGTAGAGAAAAACTGTTTTTT

J gene: TRBJ2-7
D gene: .
CDR3 length: 14
clone size: .
V gene: TRBV29-1
CDR3 protein: CSVRDWDSTYEQYF
CDR3 DNA: TGCAGCGTGAGGGACTGGGACAGTACCTACGAGCAGTACTTC

J gene: TRBJ2-1
D gene: .
CDR3 length: 15
clone size: .
V gene: TRBV20-1
CDR3 protein: CSARDSDFSYNEQFF
CDR3 DNA: TGCAGTGCTAGGGACAGTGACTTTTCCTACAATGAGCAGTTCTTC

J gene: TRBJ2-5
D gene: .
CDR3 length: 15
clone size: .
V gene: TRBV4-2
CDR3 protein: CASSLSLISGETQYF
CDR3 DNA: TGTGCCAGCAGCCTCTCTCTAATCTCAGGAGAGACCCAGTACTTC

J gene: TRBJ2-1
D gene: .
CDR3 length: 11
clone size: many
V gene: TRBV29-1
CDR3 protein: CSTGKGNEQFF
CDR3 DNA: TGCAGCACTGGGAAGGGGAATGAGCAGTTCTTC